This TCR beta chain was found in a study of human T cells and chemical hapten exposure. TCRdb redid the calling of the RACE reads with MiXCR, one entry per CDR3 protein. The sample has about 85,000 distinct CDR3 sequences, approximately 10% seen once; the top ten hold 1.6%. The time point: patch test 2, 6 weeks after DPC sensitization. Treatment reported: therapeutic diphenylcyclopropenone sensitization with weekly scalp DPC. Sequenced here: whole blood, sampled in connection with sensitization to the hapten diphenylcyclopropenone (DPC). This clonotype was sampled from a man between 18 and 29 years old with alopecia areata. Some clones in this sample may be carry-over from other donors' samples.

The CDR3 region is CATSDRGTEAFF. CDR3 sequence (DNA): TGTGCCACCAGTGACAGGGGCACTGAAGCTTTCTTT. The V and J genes are TRBV24-1 and TRBJ1-1; TRBD1 might be the D (6 bases). Germline V lookup: CDR1 KGHDR, CDR2 SFDVKD. This CDR3 region has 12 residues. Between the trimmed V and J ends, which lost 4 bases and 4 bases, there was a span of 6 bases.